This T cell receptor (beta chain) comes out of a study of T cell clonotyping in hematopoietic cell transplantation (dated by TCRdb to 2020 to 2022). Background for the entire study: Pretransplant samples from recipients were collected after cytoreduction. In the study, over a hundred blood samples were gathered from 40 or so consecutive transplant recipients and their related donors. Recruitment of patients ran from 2015 to early 2017, and follow-up continued until late 2020 or until death.

Per the publication, the time point label means: recipient sample about 28 days before transplant, after cytoreduction. Blood from recipients was drawn roughly 28 days before transplant, then again at days 30, 100 and 180 after transplant. Using Nuclei Lysis Solution, genomic DNA was extracted from unfractionated peripheral blood mononuclear cells that were either fresh or cryopreserved. The CDR3 contains 15 residues, cysteine and phenylalanine counted. The read is trimmed to its CDR3 DNA, 45 bases read in frame from base 1. V is shortened by 4 bases, J by 3 bases, and the region joining them spans 17 bases. Via the germline V gene, CDR1 is SGHRS and CDR2 YFSETQ. On this clone itself: Its specific antigen is unknown. Base-call qualities are not available, and no considerably larger clone is one nucleotide away.

TCR beta CDR3 regions were amplified from genomic DNA with the immunoSEQ assay, a bias-controlled multiplex PCR using V- and J-specific primers. A second PCR step added a proprietary barcode and Illumina adapter sequences to the CDR3 amplicons. An Illumina MiSeq instrument was used for sequencing of the CDR3 libraries. Under the source paper's analysis protocol: immunoSEQ Analyzer 3.0 was used for export and quality control, with R Bioconductor and Immunarch used for downstream analyses. Only productive rearrangements within the normalized downsampled data set were used in the calculation of repertoire metrics. In the normalized cohort, a clonotype counted as pathologically expanded if the clonotype was larger than 5 templates. The Inverse Simpson Index was used to measure repertoire diversity. To capture all clonotypes, the CMV-specificity analyses were run on the non-normalized data set. In its TCRdb copy, this immuneACCESS table keeps in-frame sequences only and misses some clones. Where compared with another copy, unresolved V genes explain less than half of these, and the others have no known cause. The V and J calls and clone size are taken from that table; D and trimming were inferred from the DNA. Present in this sample are more than 40,000 clones, 85% of which were seen just once. The top ten hold about 2.8% of the sample.

Study-wide findings and limitations: Donor and pretransplant recipient Inverse Simpson Index values predicted broader posttransplant TCR repertoire diversity. Just a small fraction of recipient repertoires overlapped with donor repertoires, and more than 95% appeared de novo at the given depth. The sample size was limited and the cells went unsorted, which meant the CD4 and CD8 repertoire contributions could not be told apart. After transplant, TCR diversity in recipients dropped, and pathologically expanded clonotypes climbed progressively between day 30 and day 180.

The source was peripheral blood mononuclear cells, collected before stem cell transplant. This sequence originates from a man aged 60 to 69 with acute myeloid leukemia. Some clones in this sample may be carry-over from other donors' samples. Recombination joined TRBV5-1 with TRBJ2-7; the D segment could be TRBD1, given 5 matching bases. The nucleotide sequence reads TGCGCCAGCAGCCGACAGCCTATTATTCTCTACGAGCAGTACTTC. It specifies CASSRQPIILYEQYF.